Following are 21 T cell receptor beta chains from one sample sequenced in a study of cytomegalovirus exposure and HLA in healthy donors. With 60 Vbeta and 13 Jbeta primers, the PCR was carried out. Here immunoSEQ multiplex PCR was the method, and the copy in TCRdb shows in-frame clones only, minus some. Of 180,000 or so clones listed, 77% are singletons. Sequenced input: PBMCs. These receptors originate from a woman aged 55 to 70 in good health and CMV-seropositive.

The V gene is TRBV7-2, the J gene TRBJ1-1; D gene uncertain. Germline values: CDR1 SGHTA, CDR2 FQGNSA. This CDR3 spans 14 amino acids. With 8 bases removed from V and 1 base from J, the gap between germline ends came to 14 bases. The CDR3 region has the DNA TGTGCCAGCTCCCTCTTGGGAGGGAACACTGAAGCTTTCTTT. Its translation is CASSLLGGNTEAFF.

The genes are TRBV10-3 and TRBJ2-1, with 10 bases that match TRBD2. V shed 4 bases, J shed 5 bases, and the junction held 11 bases outside the gene matches. The CDR3 length is 17 residues. Germline V gene data show CDR1 as ENHRY and CDR2 as SYGVKD. The CDR3: CAISGLAGARKDNEQFF. The CDR3 bases are TGTGCCATCAGTGGGCTAGCGGGGGCCCGAAAGGACAATGAGCAGTTCTTC.

This clone occurred once. J is TRBJ1-2 and V is TRBV7-2; 10 positions match TRBD1. Trimming at V came to 5 bases and at J to 6 bases, leaving 6 bases not matched to a gene. Per germline, CDR1 SGHTA and CDR2 FQGNSA. The CDR3 runs to 14 residues. For the CDR3, the DNA is TGTGCCAGCAGCCCGCGACAGGGGGCGGATGGCTACACCTTC. It yields the protein CASSPRQGADGYTF.

This clone is a singleton in its sample. The chain uses TRBV6-1 and TRBJ2-7; 11 bases line up with TRBD2. CDR1 and CDR2 from the germline V gene are MNHNS and SASEGT. CDR3 length: 15 amino acids. V shed 5 bases and J 4 bases; nucleotides not matched to a gene: 7. CDR3 in DNA: TGTGCCAGCAGTTCCCTAGCGGGAGGAAGATACGAGCAGTACTTC. Translating it yields CASSSLAGGRYEQYF.

V gene TRBV30 combines with J gene TRBJ2-1, with 10 bases matching TRBD2. CDR3 length: 20 residues. CDR1 GTSNPN and CDR2 SVGIG come from the germline V gene (reference sequence). Trimming cost V 3 bases and J 3 bases; bases outside gene matches: 20. This CDR3 is CAWRGGASGSMNGGYNEQFF. In DNA, the CDR3 is TGTGCCTGGAGGGGGGGGGCTAGCGGGAGTATGAATGGGGGCTACAATGAGCAGTTCTTC.

J is TRBJ2-2 and V is TRBV19, with D possibly matching TRBD2 (6 bases). Germline CDR1 reads LNHDA; CDR2 reads SQIVND (reference sequence). V was shortened by 10 bases and J by 1 base, with 13 bases between the two germline ends. The CDR3 loop spans 14 amino acids. The CDR3 region has the DNA TGTGCCACCTCCTTGCGGGAGAACACCGGGGAGCTGTTTTTT. This translates into CATSLRENTGELFF.

This clone was seen only a few times. V and J are TRBV28 and TRBJ1-5, with a tentative D call TRBD1 (6 bases). This CDR3 is built from 15 residues. Germline lookup yields CDR1 MDHEN and CDR2 SYDVKM. V was cut by 2 bases and J by 3 bases, with 11 bases left in between. CDR3 coding DNA: TGTGCCAGCAGTTTAGCGACAGGTTACAATCAGCCCCAGCATTTT. It translates to CASSLATGYNQPQHF.

This clone has only one observation. This sequence joins TRBV9 and TRBJ2-6; unclear D gene. Trimming shortened V by 0 bases and J by 2 bases, and 6 bases separated the two germline ends. Germline CDR1 is SGDLS and CDR2 is YYNGEE. CDR3 length equals 15 residues. The DNA of the CDR3 is TGTGCCAGCAGCGTAGCGGAGCCTGGGGCCAACGTCCTGACTTTC. Amino acids: CASSVAEPGANVLTF.

V is TRBV30 and J is TRBJ1-4; a weak D match, TRBD1 (5 bases). V shed 0 bases and J shed 2 bases, with 13 bases lying between them. CDR1 is GTSNPN and CDR2 is SVGIG in the germline V gene (reference sequence). This CDR3 is 16 amino acids long. CDR3 region: CAWSVGARTTNEKLFF. The CDR3 nucleotides read TGTGCCTGGAGTGTAGGGGCTCGGACGACTAATGAAAAACTGTTTTTT.

A single count supports this clone. The CDR3 sequence: CAIAGWDYEQYF. The CDR3 bases are TGTGCCATCGCAGGGTGGGACTACGAGCAGTACTTC. V is TRBV10-3 and J is TRBJ2-7; D might be TRBD1 (5 bases). The CDR3 spans 12 residues. V was trimmed by 8 bases and J by 3 bases, leaving 11 bases between them. Germline V CDR1 and CDR2: ENHRY, SYGVKD.

Concerning this clone: One end of the junction fails to match germline, which may point to a read error. The J gene is TRBJ1-5, the V gene TRBV7-9; a weak D match, TRBD1 (5 bases). This CDR3 region has 13 residues. CDR1 SEHNR and CDR2 FQNEAQ come from the germline V gene (reference sequence). The CDR3 DNA reads as TGTTCCAGCAGCTCAGGGTCGCATCAGCCCCAGCATTTT. Residues: CSSSSGSHQPQHF.

This chain connects TRBV27 to TRBJ1-3, with D possibly being TRBD1 (5 bases). V lost 4 bases, J lost 4 bases, and 8 bases lay in between. There are 13 residues in the CDR3. Germline V lookup: CDR1 MNHEY, CDR2 SMNVEV (reference sequence). The CDR3 sequence: CASSSGVGNTIYF. CDR3 DNA: TGTGCCAGCAGTTCGGGGGTCGGAAACACCATATATTTT.

The rearrangement joins TRBV10-3 to TRBJ2-5; D may be TRBD2 (6 bases). CDR1 is ENHRY and CDR2 is SYGVKD in the germline V gene. V was clipped by 10 bases and J by 2 bases, with 11 bases between them. CDR3 length: 12 amino acids. The CDR3 coding sequence is TGTGCCAGTAGCGGAACTCAAGAGACCCAGTACTTC. It codes for CASSGTQETQYF.

This chain uses TRBV19 with TRBJ2-7, with D possibly being TRBD1 (6 bases). V was pared by 7 bases and J by 0 bases, with 13 bases between. Looked up from germline, CDR1 is LNHDA and CDR2 is SQIVND (reference sequence). The CDR3 runs to 14 residues. CDR3 in DNA: TGTGCCAGTACCCGGACAGTGAACTCCTACGAGCAGTACTTC. It codes for CASTRTVNSYEQYF.

The sample holds a few counts of this clone. The chain employs TRBV2 and TRBJ2-7; 7 bases fit TRBD1. The CDR3 is 12 residues long. The V and J ends lost 9 bases and 2 bases, in that order; junction bases with no gene match: 4. Germline V gene data show CDR1 as SNHLY and CDR2 as FYNNEI. CDR3 DNA: TGTGCCAGTGGGACAGCCCCCTACGAGCAGTACTTC. Translated, it gives CASGTAPYEQYF.

The chain joins TRBV5-4 to TRBJ2-7; no firm D call. The CDR3 spans 12 residues. Trimming removed 3 bases at V and 5 bases at J, with 9 bases between. The V gene's germline CDR1 is SGHNT and CDR2 YYREEE (reference sequence). DNA of the CDR3: TGTGCCAGCAGCTACAATGTGGACGAGCAGTACTTC. This gives the protein CASSYNVDEQYF.

CDR3 DNA: TGTGCCAGCAGCGCAAAAGACGGGACTAGCGGGACCTACGAGCAGTACTTC. This translates into CASSAKDGTSGTYEQYF. The chain is built from TRBV9 and TRBJ2-7; 13 bases line up with TRBD2. This CDR3 spans 17 amino acids. Trimming took 3 bases from V and 2 from J; bases not matched to a gene: 8. Looked up from germline, CDR1 is SGDLS and CDR2 is YYNGEE.

V is TRBV4-3 and J is TRBJ1-2; 9 nucleotides align to TRBD1. CDR1 is LGHNA, CDR2 YSLEER, per germline. The CDR3 spans 14 residues. V trimming: 4 bases; J trimming: 8 bases; junction bases outside the gene matches: 8. In DNA, the CDR3 is TGCGCCAGCAGCCCAGGGACAGGGCGAGGGGGCTACACCTTC. Protein product: CASSPGTGRGGYTF.

This sequence joins TRBV6-1 and TRBJ2-7, with 7 bases identical to TRBD1. CDR1 and CDR2 from the germline V gene are MNHNS and SASEGT. V lost 0 bases and J lost 3; bases outside the gene matches: 5. This CDR3 is built from 15 residues. The CDR3 is CASSEAWGQYYEQYF. The CDR3 region has the DNA TGTGCCAGCAGTGAAGCGTGGGGACAGTACTACGAGCAGTACTTC.

Only a few counts were recorded for this clone. The J gene is TRBJ1-2, the V gene TRBV28; TRBD1 aligns across 8 bases. The V segment lost 10 bases and the J segment 8 bases; nucleotides outside the gene matches: 24. This CDR3 contains 17 residues. CDR1 MDHEN and CDR2 SYDVKM come from the germline V gene. DNA for the CDR3: TGTGCCATCCGCCCCCACACCGACTCCAGGGGGCGTCGAGGCTACACCTTC. Amino acid sequence: CAIRPHTDSRGRRGYTF.

As regards this clone: Other DNA sequences in the sample encode the same CDR3. The V and J genes are TRBV27 and TRBJ2-7, with D perhaps matching TRBD2 (6 bases). The V end was cut by 3 bases, the J end by 7 bases, with 10 bases between. Looked up from germline, CDR1 is MNHEY and CDR2 is SMNVEV (reference sequence). This CDR3 is 12 amino acids long. The CDR3 is CASSLSGGEQYF. The CDR3 DNA sequence: TGTGCCAGCAGTTTGTCAGGAGGGGAGCAGTACTTC.